These 2 T cell receptor beta chains originate from one sample sequenced in a study of metastatic and nonmetastatic thyroid tumors. TCRdb re-analyzed the PCR reads using MiXCR. The sample has roughly 98,000 clones, 14% to 15% seen once; the top ten hold 3.6%. Thyroid surgery was preceded by no treatment in any patient. Sequenced: blood. Every receptor here comes from a female donor with papillary thyroid cancer or a benign thyroid nodule (not recorded which). Some clones in this sample may be carry-over from other donors' samples.

This clone was counted ten times or more. The CDR3 coding sequence is TGTGCCAGCAGCGTAGGGGGCCTTGGGAACACTGAAGCTTTCTTT. Translated, it gives CASSVGGLGNTEAFF. The chain employs TRBV9 and TRBJ1-1, with D perhaps matching TRBD1 (5 bases). The CDR3 consists of 15 residues. The V gene lost 0 bases and the J gene lost 1 base, with 10 bases spanning the gap. Germline-derived CDR1 and CDR2 are SGDLS and YYNGEE.

This clone was seen ten or more times. The chain employs TRBV7-9 and TRBJ1-1, with 7 bases fitting TRBD1. The germline V gene has CDR1 SEHNR and CDR2 FQNEAQ (reference sequence). J gave up 11 bases and V 3 bases, and 6 bases lay outside the gene matches. The CDR3 is made up of 12 amino acids. CDR3 DNA: TGTGCCAGCAGCTTGGCAGGGGGGCGGGCTTTCTTT. It encodes CASSLAGGRAFF.